A single sample is the source of the 2 T cell receptor beta chains below, sequenced in a study of T-cell reconstitution after alpha-beta-depleted transplantation in children. The library targeted TCRbeta and was prepared with unique molecular identifiers. TCRdb passed the PCR reads through MiXCR, listing each CDR3 protein once. The sample contains 700,000 or so distinct CDR3 sequences, roughly 14% of which appear only once. The starting material was PBMCs, obtained before TCRalphabeta/CD19-depleted stem cell transplant. The receptors were sampled from a girl aged 2 to 10 with congenital amegakaryocytic thrombocytopenia, due to receive a stem cell transplant.

This clonotype has just a few counts. V is TRBV15 and J is TRBJ2-7, with D unresolved. The V end was cut by 11 bases, the J end by 4 bases, with 18 bases between. Germline CDR1 LNHNV, CDR2 YYDKDF (reference sequence). The CDR3 is made up of 13 amino acids. CDR3 sequence reads: CAASPSYSYEQYF. The CDR3 DNA reads TGTGCCGCCTCTCCCAGCTATTCGTACGAGCAGTACTTC.

This clonotype was seen repeatedly, ten times or more. CDR3 coding DNA: TGTGCCAGCAGTCCAGAGACTAGCCGCGAGACCCAGTACTTC. It specifies CASSPETSRETQYF. This rearrangement joins TRBV12-3 or TRBV12-4 to TRBJ2-5, with 7 bases fitting TRBD2. The J segment lost 5 bases and the V segment lost 5 bases, leaving 8 bases of the junction unmatched. This CDR3 spans 14 amino acids.